This T cell receptor (beta chain) was found in a study of OX40 agonist ivuxolimab in advanced cancers. Study at large: Eligibility admitted prior anti-PD-1, anti-PD-L1 or anti-CTLA-4 therapy; 30% to 40% had some. Whole-study findings and limits: Partial responders receiving 0.1-3.0 mg/kg showed among the lowest clonal expansion. In general, CD8+ T cells held more expanded clones than CD4+ did, on average.

Sequenced by immunoSEQ multiplex PCR; TCRdb stores in-frame clones only, minus some. Among tens of thousands of clones listed, about 80% were seen once. No patient had autoimmune disease or received systemic immunosuppression. The sample holds a few counts of this clone. Its antigen is currently unknown. The length of the CDR3 is 13 residues. J was trimmed by 4 bases and V by 5 bases; bases with no gene match: 4. Germline assignment: CDR1 MNHNS and CDR2 SASEGT. The sample here was CD4+ or CD8+ T cells sorted from blood, taken in a trial of the OX40 agonist ivuxolimab. The chain combines TRBV6-1 with TRBJ1-1; 7 nucleotides line up with TRBD1. The source of this sequence is an adult with an advanced solid tumor such as melanoma, head and neck, liver or kidney cancer. The CDR3 nucleotides are TGTGCCAGCAGTTTACAGGGGAGCACTGAAGCTTTCTTT. It specifies CASSLQGSTEAFF.